The 28 T cell receptor beta chains below were found in one sample sequenced in a study of T cell repertoires in cytomegalovirus infection. MiXCR, run by TCRdb on the reads, gives a single entry per CDR3 protein. This table has roughly 600,000 distinct CDR3 sequences, around 24% appearing once. The sample taken for sequencing was CD8+ T cells from PBMCs. All receptors derive from a human donor in good health (CMV status not recorded). Some clones in this sample may be carry-over from other donors' samples.

This sequence joins TRBV28 and TRBJ1-5; 7 bases are shared with TRBD1. CDR1 is MDHEN and CDR2 is SYDVKM in the germline V gene. The ends lost 6 bases at V and 0 bases at J; junction bases unmatched: 8. This CDR3 is built from 16 residues. CDR3 sequence: CASSIGTVLSNQPQHF. The CDR3 DNA reads as TGTGCCAGCAGCATCGGGACAGTCCTTAGCAATCAGCCCCAGCATTTT.

As to this clonotype: Its ends do not fully match the called genes, so a read error is possible. The gene calls are TRBV28 and TRBJ1-5; 11 positions agree with TRBD1. The CDR3 sequence is 19 residues long. The V gene's germline CDR1 is MDHEN and CDR2 SYDVKM. The CDR3 bases are TGTGCCAGCAGCTCCTCCCCGGACAGGGGGCGTTCCAGCAGTCAGCCCCAGCATTTT. Protein sequence: CASSSSPDRGRSSSQPQHF.

The chain is built from TRBV9 and TRBJ1-1, with D perhaps TRBD1 (6 bases). The CDR3 contains 15 residues. Germline V CDR1 and CDR2: SGDLS, YYNGEE. The V and J ends lost 0 bases and 4 bases respectively, with 13 bases between them. CDR3 amino acids: CASSVARGAVTEAFF. DNA of the CDR3: TGTGCCAGCAGCGTAGCTCGGGGGGCGGTCACTGAAGCTTTCTTT.

Only a few counts were recorded for this clonotype. V and J are TRBV4-1 and TRBJ2-3; D possibly corresponds to TRBD1 (6 bases). There are 13 residues in the CDR3. Germline assignment: CDR1 MGHRA and CDR2 YSYEKL. Trimming removed 4 bases from V and 8 bases from J, with 13 bases in between. CDR3 region: CASSRTTGTTQYF. For the CDR3, the DNA is TGCGCCAGCAGCCGAACAACAGGGACTACGCAGTATTTT.

The J gene is TRBJ1-5, the V gene TRBV20-1; D ambiguous. The CDR3 length is 14 residues. Trimming took off 3 bases at V and 6 bases at J, with 15 bases between the two ends. Per germline, CDR1 DFQATT and CDR2 SNEGSKA (reference sequence). CDR3 residues: CSASPPEWGQPQHF. The CDR3 bases are TGCAGTGCTAGCCCGCCGGAGTGGGGTCAGCCCCAGCATTTT.

The chain combines TRBV6-6 with TRBJ2-1, with TRBD2 matching over 10 bases. The germline V gene has CDR1 MNHNY and CDR2 SVGAGI (reference sequence). CDR3 length equals 17 residues. Unmatched junction bases numbered 10, after V lost 2 bases and J lost 6 bases. Written as DNA, the CDR3 is TGTGCCAGCAGTTACCCAGAAGCGGGGGGGGCCTTCAATGAGCAGTTCTTC. This codes for CASSYPEAGGAFNEQFF.

This clonotype showed up many times. V usage is TRBV7-9 and J usage is TRBJ2-3; D possibly uses TRBD1 or TRBD2 (5 bases each). CDR1 and CDR2 from the germline V gene are SEHNR and FQNEAQ (reference sequence). V was shortened by 6 bases and J by 6 bases, with 22 bases between the two germline ends. The CDR3 extends over 16 amino acids. The CDR3 DNA reads TGTGCCAGCAGAGCCCCGGGACCAATTATGGGGGATACGCAGTATTTT. Amino acids: CASRAPGPIMGDTQYF.

The chain joins TRBV7-9 to TRBJ2-2; 7 bases match TRBD2. Germline V lookup: CDR1 SEHNR, CDR2 FQNEAQ (reference sequence). The CDR3 is made up of 15 amino acids. J gave up 3 bases and V 7 bases, and 8 bases lay outside the gene matches. DNA of the CDR3: TGTGCCAGCATGGCGAGCGGGGAGGACACCGGGGAGCTGTTTTTT. This sequence encodes CASMASGEDTGELFF. Variable domain in full (rest from reference TRBV7-9 and TRBJ2-2): DTGVSQNPRHKITKRGQNVTFRCDPISEHNRLYWYRQTLGQGPEFLTYFQNEAQLEKSRLLSDRFSAERPKGSFSTLEIQRTEQGDSAMYLCASMASGEDTGELFFGEGSRLTVL.

This clonotype was observed many times. The chain couples TRBV28 to TRBJ2-7; 7 nucleotides line up with TRBD1. Trimming at V came to 8 bases and at J to 3 bases, leaving 4 bases not matched to a gene. This CDR3 has 12 residues. CDR1 is MDHEN and CDR2 is SYDVKM in the germline V gene. The CDR3 is CASSNRGYEQYV. The CDR3 DNA is TGTGCCAGCTCTAACAGGGGCTACGAGCAGTACGTC.

This clonotype was seen a handful of times. This chain links TRBV6-6 with TRBJ2-7; 7 bases line up with TRBD1. Per the germline V gene, CDR1 is MNHNY and CDR2 is SVGAGI (reference sequence). The ends lost 6 bases at V and 2 bases at J; junction bases unmatched: 4. The CDR3 loop spans 13 amino acids. In DNA, the CDR3 is TGTGCCAGCAGGGGCAGGGGGACCTACGAGCAGTACGTC. Translating gives CASRGRGTYEQYV.

In the case of this clonotype: One base away lies a much larger clone, so this may be a sequencing read error. The J gene is TRBJ2-1, the V gene TRBV7-6; unclear D gene. Trimming left V 0 bases short and J 2 bases short, with 8 bases between. Germline V CDR1 and CDR2: SGHVS, FNYEAQ. The CDR3 consists of 15 residues. The CDR3 reads CASSLASGAYNEQFF. CDR3 sequence (DNA): TGTGCCAGCAGCTTAGCGTCCGGAGCCTACAATGAGCAGTTCTTC.

This chain joins TRBV29-1 and TRBJ2-2, with 10 bases lining up with TRBD1. The CDR3 length is 14 residues. Germline CDR1 and CDR2: SQVTM and ANQGSEA. Trimming removed 3 bases from V and 4 bases from J; junction bases left unmatched: 2. For the CDR3, the DNA is TGCAGCGTTGATGGGGACAGGGGCACCGGGGAGCTGTTTTTT. This gives the protein CSVDGDRGTGELFF.

This clonotype was recorded a few times. This chain uses TRBV5-4 with TRBJ2-2; D is unclear. Trimming removed 0 bases from V and 1 base from J, with 7 bases in between. The CDR3 loop spans 15 amino acids. Germline V CDR1 and CDR2: SGHNT, YYREEE (reference sequence). In nucleotides, the CDR3 is TGTGCCAGCAGCTTGGGCTGGGGGAACACCGGGGAGCTGTTTTTT. It yields the protein CASSLGWGNTGELFF. The full variable domain, its missing parts supplied by reference TRBV5-4 and TRBJ2-2, is ETGVTQSPTHLIKTRGQQVTLRCSSQSGHNTVSWYQQALGQGPQFIFQYYREEENGRGNFPPRFSGLQFPNYSSELNVNALELDDSALYLCASSLGWGNTGELFFGEGSRLTVL.

At least ten counts were recorded for this clonotype. The chain combines TRBV7-3 with TRBJ2-3, with D maybe TRBD2 (6 bases). The V and J ends lost 2 bases and 6 bases respectively, with 12 bases between them. Germline values: CDR1 SGHTA, CDR2 FQGTGA. The CDR3 consists of 14 residues. In nucleotides, the CDR3 is TGTGCCAGCAGCTTATCTCAGGGAGGTGATACGCAGTATTTT. Its translation is CASSLSQGGDTQYF.

This chain joins TRBV13 and TRBJ2-7, with D perhaps TRBD2 (6 bases). CDR3 length: 14 residues. V lost 2 bases and J lost 6, with 14 bases in between. CDR1 and CDR2 from the germline V gene are PRHDT and FYEKMQ (reference sequence). CDR3 nucleotide sequence: TGTGCCAGCAGCTTATTCGGCGGGGACGTCGAGCAGTACTTC. Translated: CASSLFGGDVEQYF.

The chain recombines TRBV5-4 with TRBJ2-6, with D uncertain. Germline V CDR1 and CDR2: SGHNT, YYREEE (reference sequence). The CDR3 loop spans 15 amino acids. The V and J ends lost 0 bases and 0 bases respectively, with 4 bases between them. The CDR3 loop is CASSLGYSGANVLTF. Written as DNA, the CDR3 is TGTGCCAGCAGCTTGGGATACTCTGGGGCCAACGTCCTGACTTTC.

With respect to this clonotype: A single base separates this from a much larger clone, so it may be a read error. This chain links TRBV7-2 with TRBJ1-2; 7 bases map to TRBD1. Germline CDR1 SGHTA, CDR2 FQGNSA. The CDR3 spans 15 residues. CDR3 protein: CANSLGATGNYGYTF. The CDR3 DNA is TGTGCCAACAGCTTAGGGGCGACAGGGAACTATGGCTACACCTTC.

The V and J genes are TRBV2 and TRBJ2-5; D not resolved. Germline CDR1 SNHLY, CDR2 FYNNEI. The CDR3 sequence is 15 residues long. Trimming stripped 1 base from V and 1 base from J, with 10 bases between. CDR3 protein: CASSEGAPSQETQYF. DNA of the CDR3: TGTGCCAGCAGTGAAGGGGCCCCTAGCCAAGAGACCCAGTACTTC. The full variable domain, completed using reference TRBV2 and TRBJ2-5, is EPEVTQTPSHQVTQMGQEVILRCVPISNHLYFYWYRQILGQKVEFLVSFYNNEISEKSEIFDDQFSVERPDGSNFTLKIRSTKLEDSAMYFCASSEGAPSQETQYFGPGTRLLVL.

The chain recombines TRBV10-3 with TRBJ2-1; D is possibly TRBD2 (6 bases). Germline lookup yields CDR1 ENHRY and CDR2 SYGVKD. This CDR3 has 13 amino acids. V lost 1 base to trimming and J lost 16 bases, with 17 bases between them. The CDR3 DNA follows: TGTGCCATCAGTGAGTACGGGAGCTTAACAGTTTTCTTC. It encodes CAISEYGSLTVFF.

Only a few counts were recorded for this clonotype. This rearrangement joins TRBV12-3 or TRBV12-4 to TRBJ2-1; D is unresolved. The germline V and J ends were trimmed by 3 bases and 8 bases, with 11 bases remaining between them. The CDR3 totals 13 residues. In DNA, the CDR3 is TGTGCCAGCAGTTTGGGCCTAGTGCATGAGCAGTTCTTC. Amino acids: CASSLGLVHEQFF.

This clonotype turned up a few times. This sequence joins TRBV20-1 and TRBJ2-7; a weak D match, TRBD2 (7 bases). CDR1 is DFQATT and CDR2 is SNEGSKA in the germline V gene (reference sequence). V lost 0 bases and J 6 bases, leaving 15 bases between the germline ends. This CDR3 contains 14 residues. CDR3 in DNA: TGCAGTGCTAGAGATGAGGGGGGGGGCCTCGAGCAGTACTTC. Its translation is CSARDEGGGLEQYF.

This clonotype was seen many times. CDR3 residues: CASSPRTSSSYNEQFF. DNA for the CDR3: TGTGCCAGCAGCCCCCGGACTAGCTCTTCCTACAATGAGCAGTTCTTC. V is TRBV7-6 and J is TRBJ2-1, with 8 bases identical to TRBD2. V trimming: 5 bases; J trimming: 1 base; junction bases outside the gene matches: 7. The CDR3 sequence is 16 residues long. The germline gives CDR1 SGHVS, CDR2 FNYEAQ.

The chain combines TRBV7-9 with TRBJ2-6; tentatively, D is TRBD2 (6 bases). The CDR3 totals 18 residues. Trimming stripped 5 bases from V and 0 bases from J, with 17 bases between. Germline V lookup: CDR1 SEHNR, CDR2 FQNEAQ (reference sequence). CDR3 residues: CASSGATGVLSGANVLTF. CDR3 coding DNA: TGTGCCAGCAGCGGAGCTACGGGGGTACTCTCTGGGGCCAACGTCCTGACTTTC.

The chain couples TRBV14 to TRBJ2-3; D may be TRBD1 (6 bases). V lost 4 bases and J 6 bases, leaving 17 bases between the germline ends. In germline, CDR1 is SGHDN, CDR2 FVKESK. The CDR3 is 15 amino acids. CDR3 amino acids: CASSLTGIRRDTQYF. In DNA form, the CDR3 reads TGTGCCAGCAGCCTCACAGGGATCAGGCGCGATACGCAGTATTTT.

CDR3 DNA sequence: TGTGCCAGCAGCAAAGGACAGACTACCTACGAGCAGTACTTC. The encoded protein is CASSKGQTTYEQYF. The V gene is TRBV27, the J gene TRBJ2-7; TRBD1 is a possible D gene (6 bases). The germline gives CDR1 MNHEY, CDR2 SMNVEV (reference sequence). CDR3 size: 14 residues. The V gene lost 6 bases and the J gene lost 2 bases, with 14 bases spanning the gap.

The chain recombines TRBV20-1 with TRBJ2-3; D is ambiguous. The germline CDR1 and CDR2 sequences are DFQATT and SNEGSKA (reference sequence). The V and J ends lost 4 bases and 3 bases respectively, with 14 bases between them. The CDR3 sequence is 14 residues long. The CDR3 sequence: CSATRSQGTDTQYF. Here the CDR3 DNA reads TGCAGTGCTACCCGATCTCAAGGGACAGATACGCAGTATTTT.

This clonotype was seen ten or more times. The chain joins TRBV7-4 to TRBJ2-7, with a weak D call TRBD1 (5 bases). CDR1 and CDR2 (germline): SGHVT, SQSDAQ. V lost 2 bases and J lost 5, with 7 bases in between. The CDR3 is 12 residues long. The CDR3 here is CASSLIRDEQYV. The DNA for the CDR3 is TGTGCCAGCAGCTTAATCAGGGACGAGCAGTACGTC.

The V and J genes are TRBV5-6 and TRBJ1-1; D may be TRBD1 (6 bases). Germline CDR1 is SGHDT and CDR2 is YYEEEE. This CDR3 contains 14 residues. V was cut by 2 bases and J by 6 bases, with 14 bases left in between. The CDR3 spells CASSFGTFFAEAFF. CDR3 sequence (DNA): TGTGCCAGCAGCTTCGGGACATTTTTCGCTGAAGCTTTCTTT.